A selection of T cell receptor beta chains follows, all from one sample in a study of PD-1 blockade in classical Hodgkin lymphoma. Measured with immunoSEQ multiplex PCR; TCRdb has only the in-frame clones, and not every one. The sample has 4,500 to 6,000 clones; approximately 68% are singletons. The material was CD8+ T cells from blood, obtained before the fourth cycle of nivolumab. These TCRs come from a human donor with classical Hodgkin lymphoma. Both conserved end residues are part of each CDR3. Each record gives: J gene, V gene, CDR3 protein.

TRBJ2-7 | TRBV7-2 | CASSLLRHEQYF
TRBJ1-2 | TRBV19 | CASSTGVLYGYTF
TRBJ2-5 | TRBV6-6 | CASSSPPEGTQYF
TRBJ2-5 | TRBV7-7 | CASSLGQGKQETQYF
TRBJ2-7 | TRBV6-5 | CASSYGRDEQYF
TRBJ1-1 | TRBV5-4 | CASRPDAGPMNTEAFF
TRBJ2-1 | TRBV6-1 | CASSALEGSYNEQFF
TRBJ2-1 | TRBV5-4 | CASSLGPAGGDNEQFF
TRBJ2-1 | TRBV9 | CASSTRLVNEQFF
TRBJ2-5 | TRBV15 | CATSRGRLLMETQYF
TRBJ1-1 | TRBV5-5 | CASSLGVGTEAFF
TRBJ2-7 | TRBV7-9 | CASSLFGTGAYEQYF
TRBJ2-7 | TRBV28 | CATAGVSYEQYF
TRBJ1-5 | TRBV6-1 | CASRTGSTYQPQHF
TRBJ2-7 | TRBV19 | CASSIGLVATYEQYF
TRBJ2-7 | TRBV5-6 | CASSNGQYYEQYF
TRBJ1-1 | TRBV2 | CASNRNENTEAFF